Listed below are T cell receptor beta chains from one sample, sequenced in a study of identical twins. Each CDR3 protein is one row after TCRdb ran MiXCR on the 5' RACE reads. The table lists 640,000 or so distinct CDR3 sequences, 6% to 6.5% of them singletons, with 1.5% to 2% in the top ten. The sequenced sample was naive T cells sorted from blood. These receptors all come from a man aged 18 to 29 in good health. CDR3s include the opening cysteine and the closing phenylalanine or tryptophan. A D gene is named only where the DNA matches it firmly. A clone size is listed for some rows: how often the clone was seen (once, few, many), or a class if it is expanded.

j_gene: TRBJ2-7
d_gene: .
v_gene: TRBV20-1
abundance: many
CDR3aa: CSARGVRSEYEQYF
CDR3nt: TGCAGTGCTAGAGGCGTCAGATCAGAGTACGAGCAGTACTTC

j_gene: TRBJ1-5
d_gene: .
v_gene: TRBV28
abundance: few
CDR3aa: CAITGSGLGQPQHF
CDR3nt: TGTGCCATCACAGGGTCTGGATTGGGGCAGCCCCAGCATTTT

j_gene: TRBJ2-5
d_gene: TRBD2
v_gene: TRBV9
abundance: .
CDR3aa: CASSEGLAGSETQYF
CDR3nt: TGTGCCAGCAGCGAGGGACTAGCGGGAAGCGAGACCCAGTACTTC

j_gene: TRBJ2-5
d_gene: TRBD2
v_gene: TRBV4-1
abundance: .
CDR3aa: CASSQTSGIQETQYF
CDR3nt: TGCGCCAGCAGCCAGACTAGCGGAATCCAAGAGACCCAGTACTTC

j_gene: TRBJ1-1
d_gene: .
v_gene: TRBV5-1
abundance: few
CDR3aa: CASTLGTSTEAFF
CDR3nt: TGCGCCAGCACTCTGGGGACATCTACTGAAGCTTTCTTT

j_gene: TRBJ2-5
d_gene: .
v_gene: TRBV7-9
abundance: few
CDR3aa: CASSSGRELDRETQYF
CDR3nt: TGTGCCAGCAGCTCAGGCAGGGAGTTGGACCGAGAGACCCAGTACTTC

j_gene: TRBJ2-3
d_gene: TRBD2
v_gene: TRBV20-1
abundance: few
CDR3aa: CSASVTSGTSTDTQYF
CDR3nt: TGCAGTGCTAGTGTAACTAGCGGGACGAGCACAGATACGCAGTATTTT

j_gene: TRBJ2-7
d_gene: TRBD2
v_gene: TRBV29-1
abundance: many
CDR3aa: CSVGSLAGGPVEQYF
CDR3nt: TGCAGCGTTGGGAGTTTAGCGGGAGGGCCGGTCGAGCAGTACTTC

j_gene: TRBJ1-2
d_gene: TRBD1
v_gene: TRBV11-1
abundance: .
CDR3aa: CASKKTGEDYGYTF
CDR3nt: TGTGCCAGCAAGAAGACAGGGGAAGACTATGGCTACACCTTC

j_gene: TRBJ2-3
d_gene: TRBD1
v_gene: TRBV19
abundance: many
CDR3aa: CASSITWTGWTDTQYF
CDR3nt: TGTGCCAGTAGTATTACCTGGACAGGGTGGACAGATACGCAGTATTTT

j_gene: TRBJ1-1
d_gene: TRBD1
v_gene: TRBV28
abundance: many
CDR3aa: CASGTGGRLAFF
CDR3nt: TGTGCCAGTGGAACAGGGGGCCGGTTGGCTTTCTTT

j_gene: TRBJ2-2
d_gene: .
v_gene: TRBV6-5
abundance: many
CDR3aa: CASSSSVTGELFF
CDR3nt: TGTGCCAGCAGTTCTAGCGTGACCGGGGAGCTGTTTTTT

j_gene: TRBJ2-7
d_gene: .
v_gene: TRBV21-1
abundance: many
CDR3aa: CASSKVNRADEQYF
CDR3nt: TGTGCCAGCAGCAAAGTTAACAGGGCTGACGAGCAGTACTTC

j_gene: TRBJ2-6
d_gene: .
v_gene: TRBV7-2
abundance: many
CDR3aa: CASSLAGASGANVLTF
CDR3nt: TGTGCCAGCAGCTTAGCCGGCGCCTCTGGGGCCAACGTCCTGACTTTC

j_gene: TRBJ2-1
d_gene: .
v_gene: TRBV19
abundance: .
CDR3aa: CASSISTNEQFF
CDR3nt: TGTGCCAGTAGTATATCCACCAATGAGCAGTTCTTC

j_gene: TRBJ2-7
d_gene: .
v_gene: TRBV5-1
abundance: many
CDR3aa: CASSSTGTSDGYEQYF
CDR3nt: TGCGCCAGCAGCTCGACCGGGACATCCGATGGGTACGAGCAGTACTTC

j_gene: TRBJ2-3
d_gene: TRBD1
v_gene: TRBV27
abundance: .
CDR3aa: CASSLPGGWDTQYF
CDR3nt: TGTGCCAGCAGTTTGCCAGGGGGCTGGGATACGCAGTATTTT

j_gene: TRBJ2-7
d_gene: .
v_gene: TRBV7-2
abundance: many
CDR3aa: CASSLASGTYEQYF
CDR3nt: TGTGCCAGCAGCTTAGCTAGCGGAACCTACGAGCAGTACTTC

j_gene: TRBJ2-5
d_gene: TRBD1
v_gene: TRBV5-1
abundance: .
CDR3aa: CASSPRQGERETQYF
CDR3nt: TGCGCCAGCAGCCCCAGACAGGGCGAAAGGGAGACCCAGTACTTC

j_gene: TRBJ2-3
d_gene: .
v_gene: TRBV24-1
abundance: .
CDR3aa: CATSDITGISTDTQYF
CDR3nt: TGTGCCACCAGTGATATAACAGGGATTAGCACAGATACGCAGTATTTT

j_gene: TRBJ2-7
d_gene: .
v_gene: TRBV27
abundance: few
CDR3aa: CASSRLEPSGYEQYF
CDR3nt: TGTGCCAGCAGCCGCCTAGAGCCATCGGGCTACGAGCAGTACTTC

j_gene: TRBJ1-1
d_gene: .
v_gene: TRBV6-1
abundance: few
CDR3aa: CASNVNGGAGAFF
CDR3nt: TGTGCCAGCAATGTGAATGGTGGGGCTGGAGCTTTCTTT

j_gene: TRBJ2-1
d_gene: .
v_gene: TRBV7-9
abundance: .
CDR3aa: CASSYSSPAYNEQFF
CDR3nt: TGTGCCAGCAGCTACTCCAGCCCTGCCTACAATGAGCAGTTCTTC

j_gene: TRBJ2-5
d_gene: .
v_gene: TRBV12-3/TRBV12-4
abundance: many
CDR3aa: CASTQKETQYF
CDR3nt: TGTGCCAGCACCCAAAAAGAGACCCAGTACTTC

j_gene: TRBJ2-3
d_gene: .
v_gene: TRBV12-3/TRBV12-4
abundance: many
CDR3aa: CASSLRGGADTQYF
CDR3nt: TGTGCCAGCAGTTTAAGGGGTGGAGCAGATACGCAGTATTTT

j_gene: TRBJ2-6
d_gene: TRBD2
v_gene: TRBV28
abundance: many
CDR3aa: CASTPRPSGISGVLTF
CDR3nt: TGTGCCAGCACCCCTCGACCTAGCGGGATCTCTGGGGTCCTGACTTTC

j_gene: TRBJ1-1
d_gene: .
v_gene: TRBV29-1
abundance: many
CDR3aa: CSVAGDPNTEAFF
CDR3nt: TGCAGCGTTGCGGGGGACCCGAACACTGAAGCTTTCTTT

j_gene: TRBJ2-4
d_gene: TRBD1
v_gene: TRBV28
abundance: .
CDR3aa: CASSPLGQVNIQYF
CDR3nt: TGTGCCAGCAGTCCTCTTGGACAGGTCAACATTCAGTACTTC

j_gene: TRBJ2-5
d_gene: .
v_gene: TRBV29-1
abundance: many
CDR3aa: CSVEWAGTQETQYF
CDR3nt: TGCAGCGTTGAATGGGCAGGAACGCAAGAGACCCAGTACTTC

j_gene: TRBJ1-1
d_gene: TRBD1
v_gene: TRBV4-3
abundance: few
CDR3aa: CASSQNSLGQGDREAFF
CDR3nt: TGCGCCAGCAGCCAGAACTCCTTAGGACAGGGGGATAGGGAAGCTTTCTTT

j_gene: TRBJ2-1
d_gene: TRBD1
v_gene: TRBV19
abundance: .
CDR3aa: CASSIAGTGLNEQFF
CDR3nt: TGTGCCAGTAGTATAGCGGGGACAGGGCTCAATGAGCAGTTCTTC

j_gene: TRBJ2-7
d_gene: .
v_gene: TRBV6-2/TRBV6-3
abundance: .
CDR3aa: CASSYGDFGSYEQYF
CDR3nt: TGTGCCAGCAGTTACGGGGACTTTGGATCCTACGAGCAGTACTTC

j_gene: TRBJ2-3
d_gene: TRBD1
v_gene: TRBV14
abundance: few
CDR3aa: CASSHEGQAIPTQYF
CDR3nt: TGTGCCAGCAGCCACGAGGGACAGGCGATTCCTACGCAGTATTTT

j_gene: TRBJ2-1
d_gene: .
v_gene: TRBV12-3/TRBV12-4
abundance: many
CDR3aa: CASSLRGIDSYNEQFF
CDR3nt: TGTGCCAGCAGTTTAAGGGGGATTGACTCCTACAATGAGCAGTTCTTC

j_gene: TRBJ2-7
d_gene: TRBD2
v_gene: TRBV2
abundance: .
CDR3aa: CASRGLREGNEQYF
CDR3nt: TGTGCCAGCAGGGGCTTGCGGGAGGGCAACGAGCAGTACTTC

j_gene: TRBJ2-5
d_gene: .
v_gene: TRBV20-1
abundance: .
CDR3aa: CSATGTSPGKLETQYF
CDR3nt: TGCAGTGCTACAGGGACGAGCCCAGGGAAGTTAGAGACCCAGTACTTC

j_gene: TRBJ2-3
d_gene: .
v_gene: TRBV5-1
abundance: many
CDR3aa: CASSVTTDTQYF
CDR3nt: TGCGCCAGCAGCGTGACCACAGATACGCAGTATTTT

j_gene: TRBJ1-1
d_gene: .
v_gene: TRBV12-3/TRBV12-4
abundance: many
CDR3aa: CASSFFLGTEAFF
CDR3nt: TGTGCCAGCAGTTTTTTCCTGGGCACTGAAGCTTTCTTT

j_gene: TRBJ1-5
d_gene: TRBD1
v_gene: TRBV12-3/TRBV12-4
abundance: .
CDR3aa: CASSPGQARSNQPQHF
CDR3nt: TGTGCCAGCAGCCCCGGACAGGCACGAAGCAATCAGCCCCAGCATTTT

j_gene: TRBJ2-1
d_gene: .
v_gene: TRBV4-2
abundance: few
CDR3aa: CASSQDHYLQFF
CDR3nt: TGTGCCAGCAGCCAAGACCACTACTTACAGTTCTTC

j_gene: TRBJ2-5
d_gene: TRBD2
v_gene: TRBV30
abundance: .
CDR3aa: CAWSRGGSGADQETQYF
CDR3nt: TGTGCCTGGAGTCGGGGTGGTAGCGGGGCCGACCAGGAGACCCAGTACTTC

j_gene: TRBJ2-1
d_gene: .
v_gene: TRBV5-1
abundance: many
CDR3aa: CASSLGGTRTGEQFF
CDR3nt: TGCGCCAGCAGCTTGGGCGGGACACGGACTGGGGAGCAGTTCTTC

j_gene: TRBJ2-7
d_gene: TRBD1
v_gene: TRBV7-2
abundance: many
CDR3aa: CASSFTGTGYEQYF
CDR3nt: TGTGCCAGCAGCTTCACCGGGACAGGATACGAGCAGTACTTC

j_gene: TRBJ2-1
d_gene: .
v_gene: TRBV27
abundance: .
CDR3aa: CASSLVPPGRIHNEQFF
CDR3nt: TGTGCCAGCAGTTTAGTTCCACCGGGACGGATACACAATGAGCAGTTCTTC

j_gene: TRBJ2-3
d_gene: TRBD1
v_gene: TRBV12-3/TRBV12-4
abundance: few
CDR3aa: CASRLQGTSTDTQYF
CDR3nt: TGTGCCAGCCGCCTACAGGGGACAAGCACAGATACGCAGTATTTT

j_gene: TRBJ2-2
d_gene: .
v_gene: TRBV12-3/TRBV12-4
abundance: few
CDR3aa: CASSFLQIITGELFF
CDR3nt: TGTGCCAGCAGTTTTCTACAGATTATCACCGGGGAGCTGTTTTTT

j_gene: TRBJ2-1
d_gene: TRBD1
v_gene: TRBV12-3/TRBV12-4
abundance: many
CDR3aa: CASSAPGQGEFF
CDR3nt: TGTGCCAGCAGTGCCCCAGGACAGGGGGAGTTCTTC

j_gene: TRBJ1-1
d_gene: TRBD1
v_gene: TRBV6-1
abundance: many
CDR3aa: CASGRTGRTEAFF
CDR3nt: TGTGCCAGCGGGAGGACAGGGAGGACTGAAGCTTTCTTT

j_gene: TRBJ2-1
d_gene: .
v_gene: TRBV20-1
abundance: many
CDR3aa: CSARDRLLGEQFF
CDR3nt: TGCAGTGCTAGAGATCGACTACTGGGTGAGCAGTTCTTC

j_gene: TRBJ1-4
d_gene: TRBD1
v_gene: TRBV10-3
abundance: many
CDR3aa: CATRQGWEKLFF
CDR3nt: TGTGCCACCCGACAGGGGTGGGAAAAACTGTTTTTT

j_gene: TRBJ1-1
d_gene: .
v_gene: TRBV12-3/TRBV12-4
abundance: .
CDR3aa: CASSLSGEGTEAFF
CDR3nt: TGTGCCAGCAGTTTAAGCGGGGAGGGCACTGAAGCTTTCTTT

j_gene: TRBJ2-2
d_gene: .
v_gene: TRBV27
abundance: many
CDR3aa: CASSLIGGNTGELFF
CDR3nt: TGTGCCAGCAGTTTAATCGGCGGGAACACCGGGGAGCTGTTTTTT

j_gene: TRBJ2-1
d_gene: .
v_gene: TRBV5-1
abundance: many
CDR3aa: CASSRVDRDEQFF
CDR3nt: TGCGCCAGCAGCAGGGTGGATCGGGATGAGCAGTTCTTC

j_gene: TRBJ1-2
d_gene: .
v_gene: TRBV14
abundance: .
CDR3aa: CASSQLFSGGYTF
CDR3nt: TGTGCCAGCAGCCAGTTGTTCAGTGGAGGCTACACCTTC

j_gene: TRBJ2-5
d_gene: .
v_gene: TRBV4-3
abundance: once
CDR3aa: CASSLLRGMGETQYF
CDR3nt: TGCGCCAGCAGCCTCCTCAGGGGCATGGGAGAGACCCAGTACTTC

j_gene: TRBJ1-6
d_gene: .
v_gene: TRBV18
abundance: .
CDR3aa: CASSPQLGNESPLHF
CDR3nt: TGTGCCAGCTCACCACAACTGGGGAACGAATCACCCCTCCACTTT

j_gene: TRBJ2-1
d_gene: TRBD1
v_gene: TRBV5-1
abundance: many
CDR3aa: CASSSQGAGGSSYNEQFF
CDR3nt: TGCGCCAGCAGCTCACAGGGGGCCGGCGGAAGCTCCTACAATGAGCAGTTCTTC

j_gene: TRBJ2-6
d_gene: .
v_gene: TRBV3-1
abundance: once
CDR3aa: CASSQRQGLSGANVLTF
CDR3nt: TGTGCCAGCAGCCAAAGACAGGGACTCTCTGGGGCCAACGTCCTGACTTTC